The sequence of this TCR beta chain was determined in a study of CD8 T cells in ankylosing spondylitis. Comments on this clonotype: Its antigen is as yet unknown.

Findings and caveats of the study: From matched ankylosing spondylitis synovial fluid, disease-linked clones were reportedly recovered at significantly enriched levels. With a CD8+ phenotype, disease-linked clones were relatively rare in peripheral blood. Typical of ankylosing spondylitis blood, it appeared, was a TCR beta motif of eight highly homologous variants.

This CDR3 comprises 17 residues. The germline V gene encodes CDR1 MGHRA and CDR2 YSYEKL. V was shortened by 2 bases and J by 3 bases, with 17 bases between the two germline ends. In making TCR beta libraries, quantitative 5'-RACE with molecular barcodes was used. In TCRdb, the 5' RACE reads were re-called with MiXCR into one record per CDR3 protein. The table includes some 250,000 distinct CDR3 sequences, 20% to 30% detected once. The sample was blood, either unsorted or a sorted T cell fraction (not recorded which). The source is a male donor with ankylosing spondylitis or in good health (not recorded which). The V call is TRBV4-1, the J call TRBJ2-1, with unresolved D. CDR3 nucleotides: TGCGCCAGCAGCCAATTCAGCCAGCCTCCCCTCTACAATGAGCAGTTCTTC. Its protein product is CASSQFSQPPLYNEQFF.